This T cell receptor (beta chain) was obtained from a study of T-cell memory formation after mild COVID-19. Study as a whole: TCR clusters mostly belonged to single donors. General study findings and limits: Within pre-infection memory, some responding clones were found, suggesting cross-reactive memory joined.

Employing constant-segment primers, 5'RACE generated TCR alpha and TCR beta cDNA libraries bearing sample barcodes and UMIs. TCRdb recomputed calls from the 5' RACE reads with MiXCR, one row per CDR3 protein. In the table there are 95,000 to 120,000 distinct CDR3 sequences, roughly a sixth of which are singletons. This clonotype was detected a few times. As yet, its antigen is unknown. CDR1 is SGDLS, CDR2 YYNGEE, per germline. The CDR3 has 14 residues. Deletions cut 0 bases from V and 0 bases from J, with 3 bases between. The specimen was PBMCs or a T cell subset sorted from them (not recorded which). This clonotype was obtained from a man younger than 35 who had mild COVID-19 (a few samples of this study predate the infection). Cell type and time point are not known. The chain is built from TRBV9 and TRBJ2-2, with unresolved D. The CDR3 loop reads CASSVDSNTGELFF. The CDR3 nucleotides are TGTGCCAGCAGCGTAGACTCGAACACCGGGGAGCTGTTTTTT.